This T cell receptor (beta chain) was observed in a study of cytomegalovirus exposure and HLA in healthy donors. The wider study: The roughly 670 first-cohort repertoires and the 130 or so validation repertoires shared the same platform, a later analysis reported.

Study-wide points: Per published reports, the classifier diagnosed cytomegalovirus status with high specificity and sensitivity. The study put 150 or so TCR beta chains on its list as cytomegalovirus-associated.

The CDR3 consists of 13 residues. Trimming cost V 4 bases and J 4 bases; bases outside gene matches: 3. Germline-derived CDR1 and CDR2 are SEHNR and FQNEAQ (reference sequence). As concerns this clone: Its target is unknown.

Method: immunoSEQ multiplex PCR; TCRdb's copy keeps in-frame clones and lacks some. The sample includes about 130,000 clones, roughly nine tenths of them seen just once. The donors belonged to the roughly 120-subject validation cohort, separate from the approximately 700-subject first cohort. The sample was PBMCs. The source of this sequence is a woman aged 18-35 years in good health and CMV-seropositive. This chain joins TRBV7-9 and TRBJ1-1; 7 bases map to TRBD1. This CDR3 reads CASSWAGGTEAFF. CDR3 nucleotides: TGTGCCAGCAGCTGGGCAGGGGGCACTGAAGCTTTCTTT. The whole variable domain, remainder taken from reference TRBV7-9 and TRBJ1-1, is DTGVSQNPRHKITKRGQNVTFRCDPISEHNRLYWYRQTLGQGPEFLTYFQNEAQLEKSRLLSDRFSAERPKGSFSTLEIQRTEQGDSAMYLCASSWAGGTEAFFGQGTRLTVV.